This T cell receptor beta chain was documented in a study of T cell repertoires in ileal Crohn's disease. Study context: Less than 40% were active smokers at surgery; median disease duration was 7.9 years. Thiopurines (under 12) or anti-TNF agents (roughly 18) were given postoperatively to about half. Study-level points and caveats: Clonality above 26.8% at surgery always came with endoscopic recurrence.

The CDR3 sequence is 13 residues long. Germline V gene data show CDR1 as MRHNA and CDR2 as SNTAGT. V dropped 0 bases and J dropped 4 bases, with 6 bases sitting between them. Approximately 510 nanograms of biopsy DNA per sample underwent TCRB immunosequencing. The assay was immunoSEQ multiplex PCR, and TCRdb's table has in-frame clones only and misses some. The sample gives 5,500 to 8,500 clones, about three quarters of which show up once; around 18% is in the top ten. Regarding this clone: Its antigen is unidentified.

The sample taken for sequencing was ileal tissue. The clonotype was recovered from an adult with Crohn's disease. The chain is built from TRBV6-4 and TRBJ1-1; D unclear. CDR3 in DNA: TGTGCCAGCAGTGACTCGAGTCTCACTGAAGCTTTCTTT. This translates into CASSDSSLTEAFF.